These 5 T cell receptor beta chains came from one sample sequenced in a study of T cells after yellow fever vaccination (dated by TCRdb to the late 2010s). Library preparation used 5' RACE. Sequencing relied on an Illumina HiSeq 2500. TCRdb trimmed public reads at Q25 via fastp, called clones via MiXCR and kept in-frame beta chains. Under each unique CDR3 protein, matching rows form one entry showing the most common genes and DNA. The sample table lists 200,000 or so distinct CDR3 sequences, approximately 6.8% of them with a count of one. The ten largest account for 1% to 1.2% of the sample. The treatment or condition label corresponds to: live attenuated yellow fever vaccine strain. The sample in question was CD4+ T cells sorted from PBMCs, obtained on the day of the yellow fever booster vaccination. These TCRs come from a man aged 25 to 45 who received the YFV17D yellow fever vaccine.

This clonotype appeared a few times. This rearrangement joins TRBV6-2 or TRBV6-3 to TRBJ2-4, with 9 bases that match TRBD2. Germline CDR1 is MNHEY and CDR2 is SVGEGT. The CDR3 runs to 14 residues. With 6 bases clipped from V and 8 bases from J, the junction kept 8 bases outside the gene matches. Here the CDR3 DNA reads TGTGCCAGCAGGAATGTAGCGGGAGTGCACATTCAGTACTTC. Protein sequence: CASRNVAGVHIQYF.

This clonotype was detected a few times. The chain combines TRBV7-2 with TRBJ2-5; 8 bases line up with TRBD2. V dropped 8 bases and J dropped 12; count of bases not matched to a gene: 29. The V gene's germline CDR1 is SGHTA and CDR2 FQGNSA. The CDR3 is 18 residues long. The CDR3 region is CASGGAGVSDPSGVSKYF. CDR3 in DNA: TGTGCCAGCGGGGGAGCGGGAGTTTCTGACCCAAGCGGGGTTTCTAAGTACTTC.

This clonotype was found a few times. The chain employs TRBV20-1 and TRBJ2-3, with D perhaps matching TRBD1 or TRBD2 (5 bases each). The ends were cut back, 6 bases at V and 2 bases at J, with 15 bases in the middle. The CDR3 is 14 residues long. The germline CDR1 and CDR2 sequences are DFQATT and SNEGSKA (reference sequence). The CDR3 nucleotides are TGCAGTGCGACCCCTGGGACGTTCACAGATACGCAGTATTTT. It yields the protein CSATPGTFTDTQYF.

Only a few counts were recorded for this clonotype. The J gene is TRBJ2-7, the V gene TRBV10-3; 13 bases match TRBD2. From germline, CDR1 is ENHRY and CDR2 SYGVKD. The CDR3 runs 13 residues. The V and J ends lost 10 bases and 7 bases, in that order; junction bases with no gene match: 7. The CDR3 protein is CATEPGLAGEQYF. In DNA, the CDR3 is TGTGCCACCGAACCGGGACTAGCGGGAGAGCAGTACTTC.

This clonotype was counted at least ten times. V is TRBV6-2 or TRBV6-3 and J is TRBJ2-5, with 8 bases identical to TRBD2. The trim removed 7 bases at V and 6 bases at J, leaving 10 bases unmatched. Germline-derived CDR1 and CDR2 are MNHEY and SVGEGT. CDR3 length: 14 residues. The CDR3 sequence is CASITSSGTKTQYF. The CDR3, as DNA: TGTGCCAGCATTACTAGTAGCGGGACGAAGACCCAGTACTTC.